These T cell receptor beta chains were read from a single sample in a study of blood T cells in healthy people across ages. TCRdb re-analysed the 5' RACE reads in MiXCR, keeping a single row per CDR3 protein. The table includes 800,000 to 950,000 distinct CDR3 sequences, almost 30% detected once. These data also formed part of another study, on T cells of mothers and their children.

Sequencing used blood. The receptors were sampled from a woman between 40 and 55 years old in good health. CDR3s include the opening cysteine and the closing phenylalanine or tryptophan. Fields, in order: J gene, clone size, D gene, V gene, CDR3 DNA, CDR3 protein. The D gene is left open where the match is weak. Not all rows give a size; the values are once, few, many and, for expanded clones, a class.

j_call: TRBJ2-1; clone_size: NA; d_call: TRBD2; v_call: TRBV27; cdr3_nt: TGTGCCAGCAGTGCCTGGACTAGCGGGGGGGCCTATCAGTACAATGAGCAGTTCTTC; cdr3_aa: CASSAWTSGGAYQYNEQFF
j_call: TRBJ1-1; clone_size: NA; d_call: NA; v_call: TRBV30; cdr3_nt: TGTGCCGGCCAACAGGGAACCCGGGTAGGAACTGAAGCTTTCTTT; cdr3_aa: CAGQQGTRVGTEAFF
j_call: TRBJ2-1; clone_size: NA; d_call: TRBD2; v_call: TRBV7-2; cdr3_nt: TGTGCCAGCGCCCTAGCGGGGGGGCCCTACAATGAGCAGTGCTTC; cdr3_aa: CASALAGGPYNEQCF
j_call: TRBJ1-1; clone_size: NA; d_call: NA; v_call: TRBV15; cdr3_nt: TGTGCCACCAGCATTGGGAACACTGAAGCTTTCTTT; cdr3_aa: CATSIGNTEAFF
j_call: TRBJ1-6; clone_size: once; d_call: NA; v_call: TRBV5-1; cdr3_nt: TGCGCCAGCAGCCCTCTCGGGGATACGGATTCACCCCTCCACTTT; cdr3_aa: CASSPLGDTDSPLHF
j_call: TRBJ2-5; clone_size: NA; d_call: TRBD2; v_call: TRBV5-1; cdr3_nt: TGCGCCAGCAGCCGCAGCGGGGGCCGAGAGACCCAGTACTTC; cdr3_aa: CASSRSGGRETQYF
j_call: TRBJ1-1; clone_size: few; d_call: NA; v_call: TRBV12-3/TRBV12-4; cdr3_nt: TGTGCCAGCGCCCGCAGGGATATGAACACTGAAGCTTTCTTT; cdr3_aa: CASARRDMNTEAFF
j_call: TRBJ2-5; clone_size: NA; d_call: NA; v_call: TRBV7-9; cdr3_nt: TGTGCCAGCAGCGACGGCGGAGGGCTGGAGACCCAGTACTTC; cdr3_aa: CASSDGGGLETQYF
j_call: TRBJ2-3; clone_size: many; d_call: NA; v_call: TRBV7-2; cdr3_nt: TGTGCCAGCAGCTTCCGGAGGCCTAGCACAGATACGCAGTATTTT; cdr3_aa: CASSFRRPSTDTQYF
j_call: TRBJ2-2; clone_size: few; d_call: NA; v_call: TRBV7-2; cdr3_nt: TGTGCCAGCAGCTCCGACGTTGGACGGGTTGAAACCGGGGAGCTGTTTTTT; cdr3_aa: CASSSDVGRVETGELFF
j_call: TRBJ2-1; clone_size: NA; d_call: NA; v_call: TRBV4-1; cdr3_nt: TGCGCCAGCAGCCAAGTTAGCGGCTCCCCCGGGAATGAGCAGTTCTTC; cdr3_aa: CASSQVSGSPGNEQFF
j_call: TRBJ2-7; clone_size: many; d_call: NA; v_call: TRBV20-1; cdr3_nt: TGCAGTGCTAGACCAAGGACAGCGACCTACGAGCAGTACTTC; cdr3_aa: CSARPRTATYEQYF
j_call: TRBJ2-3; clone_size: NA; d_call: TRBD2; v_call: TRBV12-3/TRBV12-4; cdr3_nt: TGTGCCAGCAGTTTAGGGACTAGCGGGGAAGGAGATGTGCAGTATTTT; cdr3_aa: CASSLGTSGEGDVQYF
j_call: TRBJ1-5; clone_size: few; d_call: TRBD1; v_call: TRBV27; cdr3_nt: TGTGCCAGCAGACGGACAGGGTTGGGGCAGCCCCAGCATTTT; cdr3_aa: CASRRTGLGQPQHF
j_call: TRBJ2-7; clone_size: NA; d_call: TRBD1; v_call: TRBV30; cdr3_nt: TGTGCCTGGAGGGACAGGGGTGGCGAGCAGTACTTC; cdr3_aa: CAWRDRGGEQYF
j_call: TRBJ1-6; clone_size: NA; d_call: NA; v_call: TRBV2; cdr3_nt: TGTGCCAGCAGTGAGTTGTCAGGGTCGGAGAATTCACCCCTCCACTTT; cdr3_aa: CASSELSGSENSPLHF
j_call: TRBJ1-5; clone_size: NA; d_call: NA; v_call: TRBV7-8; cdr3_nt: TGTGCCAGCAGCTTACGGGAATCTAATCAGCCCCAGCATTTT; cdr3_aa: CASSLRESNQPQHF
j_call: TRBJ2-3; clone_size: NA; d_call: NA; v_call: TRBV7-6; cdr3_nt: TGTGCCAGCAGCTTAGGAACTGGGCTCATCACAGATACGAAGTATTTT; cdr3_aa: CASSLGTGLITDTKYF
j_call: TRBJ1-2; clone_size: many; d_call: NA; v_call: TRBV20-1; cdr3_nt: TGCATCCCGCGGCGGGGCCGTCACTATGGCTACACCTTC; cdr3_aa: CIPRRGRHYGYTF
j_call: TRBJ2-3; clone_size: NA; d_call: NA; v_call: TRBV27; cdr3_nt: TGTGCCAGCAGTTTAGGGGCGCGGGTCACAGATACGCAGTATTTT; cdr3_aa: CASSLGARVTDTQYF
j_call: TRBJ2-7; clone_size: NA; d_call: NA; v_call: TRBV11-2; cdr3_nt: TGTGCCAGCAGCTTGACGGGCTCGACCTACAATGAGCAGTACTTC; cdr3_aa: CASSLTGSTYNEQYF
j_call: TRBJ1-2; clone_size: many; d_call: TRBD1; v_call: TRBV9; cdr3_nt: TGTGCCAGCAGCCCCTGGGACAGATCCTATGGCTACACCTTC; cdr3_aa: CASSPWDRSYGYTF
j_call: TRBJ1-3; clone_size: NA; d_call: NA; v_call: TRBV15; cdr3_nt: TGCGCCACCAGCAGAAATCGAGGGGAACTGGCTGGAAACACCATATATTTT; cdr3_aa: CATSRNRGELAGNTIYF
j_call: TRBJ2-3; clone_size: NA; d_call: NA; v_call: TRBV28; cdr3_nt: TGTGCCAGCATGGGTGGGGTCACAGATACGCAGTATTTT; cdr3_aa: CASMGGVTDTQYF
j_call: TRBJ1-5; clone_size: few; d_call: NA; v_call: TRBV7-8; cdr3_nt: TGTGCCAGCAGCTTAGACAGGTTCCCCAATCAGCCCCAGCATTTT; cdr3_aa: CASSLDRFPNQPQHF
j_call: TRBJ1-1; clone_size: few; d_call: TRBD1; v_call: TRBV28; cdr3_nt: TGTGCCAGCAGTTTCCAGGGGGGGCGTGGCACTGAAGCTTTCTTT; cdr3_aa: CASSFQGGRGTEAFF
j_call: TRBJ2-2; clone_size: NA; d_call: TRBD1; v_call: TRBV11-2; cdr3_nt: TGTGCCAGCAGCTCGAGACAGGGTGGGAGCGGGGAGCTGTTTTTT; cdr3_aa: CASSSRQGGSGELFF